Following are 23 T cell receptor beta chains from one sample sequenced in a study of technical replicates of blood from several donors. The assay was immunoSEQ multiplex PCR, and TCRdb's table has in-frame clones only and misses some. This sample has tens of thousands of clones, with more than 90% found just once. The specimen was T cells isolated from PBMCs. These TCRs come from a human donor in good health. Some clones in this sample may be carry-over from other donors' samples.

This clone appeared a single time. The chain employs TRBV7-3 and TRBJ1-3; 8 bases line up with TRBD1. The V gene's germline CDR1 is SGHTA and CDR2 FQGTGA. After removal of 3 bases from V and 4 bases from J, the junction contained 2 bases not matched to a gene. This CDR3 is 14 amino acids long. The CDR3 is CASSLTGDGNTIYF. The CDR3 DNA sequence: TGTGCCAGCAGCTTGACAGGGGACGGAAACACCATATATTTT. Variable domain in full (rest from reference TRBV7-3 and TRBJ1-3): GAGVSQTPSNKVTEKGKYVELRCDPISGHTALYWYRQSLGQGPEFLIYFQGTGAADDSGLPNDRFFAVRPEGSVSTLKIQRTERGDSAVYLCASSLTGDGNTIYFGEGSWLTVV.

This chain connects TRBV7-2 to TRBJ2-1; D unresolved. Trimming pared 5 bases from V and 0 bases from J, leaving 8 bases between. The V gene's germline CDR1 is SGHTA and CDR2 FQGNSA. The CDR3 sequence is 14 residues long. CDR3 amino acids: CASSPVGSYNEQFF. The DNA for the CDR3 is TGTGCCAGCAGCCCCGTCGGCTCCTACAATGAGCAGTTCTTC.

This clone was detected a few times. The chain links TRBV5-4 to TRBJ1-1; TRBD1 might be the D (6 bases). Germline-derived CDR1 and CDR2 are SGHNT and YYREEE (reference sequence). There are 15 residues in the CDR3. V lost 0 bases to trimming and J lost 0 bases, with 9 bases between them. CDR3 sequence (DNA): TGTGCCAGCAGCTTGGTTTCAGGGGTGAACACTGAAGCTTTCTTT. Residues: CASSLVSGVNTEAFF.

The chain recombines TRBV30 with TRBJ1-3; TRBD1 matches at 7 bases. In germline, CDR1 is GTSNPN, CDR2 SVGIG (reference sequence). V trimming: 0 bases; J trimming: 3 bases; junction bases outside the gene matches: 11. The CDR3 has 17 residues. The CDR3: CAWSVLAWTGLGNTIYF. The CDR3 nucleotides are TGTGCCTGGAGTGTACTAGCCTGGACAGGACTTGGAAACACCATATATTTT.

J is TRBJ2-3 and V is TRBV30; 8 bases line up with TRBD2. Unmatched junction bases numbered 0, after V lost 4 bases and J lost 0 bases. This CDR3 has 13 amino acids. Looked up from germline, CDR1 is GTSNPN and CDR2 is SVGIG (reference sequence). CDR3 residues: CAWTSGSTDTQYF. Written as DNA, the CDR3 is TGTGCCTGGACTAGCGGGAGCACAGATACGCAGTATTTT.

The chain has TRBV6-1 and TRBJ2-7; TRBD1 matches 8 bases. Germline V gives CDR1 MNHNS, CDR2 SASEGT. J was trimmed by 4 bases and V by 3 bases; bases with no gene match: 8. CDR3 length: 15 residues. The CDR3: CASSDMPGGIYEQYF. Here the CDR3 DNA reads TGTGCCAGCAGTGATATGCCAGGGGGCATTTACGAGCAGTACTTC.

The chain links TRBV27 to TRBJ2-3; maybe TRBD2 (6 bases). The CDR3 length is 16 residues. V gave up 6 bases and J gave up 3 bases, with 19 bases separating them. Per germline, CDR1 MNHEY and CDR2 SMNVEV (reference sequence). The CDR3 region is CASRERAQIWTDTQYF. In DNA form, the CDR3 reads TGTGCCAGCAGGGAGCGGGCCCAGATTTGGACAGATACGCAGTATTTT.

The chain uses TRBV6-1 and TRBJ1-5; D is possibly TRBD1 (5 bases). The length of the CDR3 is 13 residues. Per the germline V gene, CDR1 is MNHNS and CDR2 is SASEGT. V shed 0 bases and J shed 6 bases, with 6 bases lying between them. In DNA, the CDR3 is TGTGCCAGCAGTGAAGCAGGGGCTCAGCCCCAGCATTTT. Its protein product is CASSEAGAQPQHF.

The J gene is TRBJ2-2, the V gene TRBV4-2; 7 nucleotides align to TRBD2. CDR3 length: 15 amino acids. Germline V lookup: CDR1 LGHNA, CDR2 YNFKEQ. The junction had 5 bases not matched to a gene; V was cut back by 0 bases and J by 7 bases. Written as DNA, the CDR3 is TGTGCCAGCAGCCAAGAAAGCGGGGCGGGCGGGGAGCTGTTTTTT. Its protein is CASSQESGAGGELFF.

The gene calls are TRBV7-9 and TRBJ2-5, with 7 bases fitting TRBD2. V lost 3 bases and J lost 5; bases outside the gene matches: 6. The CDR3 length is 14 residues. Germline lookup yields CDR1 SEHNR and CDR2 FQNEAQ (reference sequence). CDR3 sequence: CASSFLSGGETQYF. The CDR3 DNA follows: TGTGCCAGCAGCTTCCTCTCCGGGGGGGAGACCCAGTACTTC. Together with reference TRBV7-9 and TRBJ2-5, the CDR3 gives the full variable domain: DTGVSQNPRHKITKRGQNVTFRCDPISEHNRLYWYRQTLGQGPEFLTYFQNEAQLEKSRLLSDRFSAERPKGSFSTLEIQRTEQGDSAMYLCASSFLSGGETQYFGPGTRLLVL.

The CDR3 reads CASSFRQGMQPQHF. The CDR3 nucleotides are TGTGCCAGCAGTTTTAGACAGGGTATGCAGCCCCAGCATTTT. The rearrangement joins TRBV27 to TRBJ1-5; the match to TRBD1 covers 7 bases. Per the germline V gene, CDR1 is MNHEY and CDR2 is SMNVEV (reference sequence). Trimming took 3 bases from V and 7 from J; bases not matched to a gene: 6. The CDR3 extends over 14 amino acids.

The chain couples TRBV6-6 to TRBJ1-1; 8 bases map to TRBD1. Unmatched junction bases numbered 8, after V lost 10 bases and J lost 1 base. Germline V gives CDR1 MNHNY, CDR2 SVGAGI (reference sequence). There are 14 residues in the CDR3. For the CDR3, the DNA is TGTGCCACCTGCCTAGACAGGGGGAACACTGAAGCTTTCTTT. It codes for CATCLDRGNTEAFF.

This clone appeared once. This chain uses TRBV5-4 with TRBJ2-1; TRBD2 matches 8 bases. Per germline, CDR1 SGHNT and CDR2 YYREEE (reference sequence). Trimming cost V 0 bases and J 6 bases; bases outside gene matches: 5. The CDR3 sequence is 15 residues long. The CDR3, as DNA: TGTGCCAGCAGCTTGGCGGGAGGGCCTATCAATGAGCAGTTCTTC. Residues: CASSLAGGPINEQFF.

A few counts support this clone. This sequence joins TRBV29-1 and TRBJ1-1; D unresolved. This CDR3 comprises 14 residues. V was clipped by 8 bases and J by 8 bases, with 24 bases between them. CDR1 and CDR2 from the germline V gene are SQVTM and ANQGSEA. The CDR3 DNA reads TGCAGCATCCGGGTCGAAGTAGATACCGGAGAAGCTTTCTTT. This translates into CSIRVEVDTGEAFF.

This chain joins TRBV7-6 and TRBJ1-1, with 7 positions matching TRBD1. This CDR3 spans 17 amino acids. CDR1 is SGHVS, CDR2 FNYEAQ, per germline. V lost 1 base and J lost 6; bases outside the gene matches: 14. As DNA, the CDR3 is TGTGCCAGCAGCTTAGGGGCCAGGGGGACCCGAGGAGCTGAAGCTTTCTTT. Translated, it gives CASSLGARGTRGAEAFF.

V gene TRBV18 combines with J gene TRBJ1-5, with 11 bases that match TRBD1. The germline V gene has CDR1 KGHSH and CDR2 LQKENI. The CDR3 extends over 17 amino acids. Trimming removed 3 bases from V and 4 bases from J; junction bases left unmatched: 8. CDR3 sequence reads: CASSPTGTGGENQPQHF. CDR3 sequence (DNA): TGTGCCAGCTCACCCACCGGGACAGGGGGGGAAAATCAGCCCCAGCATTTT.

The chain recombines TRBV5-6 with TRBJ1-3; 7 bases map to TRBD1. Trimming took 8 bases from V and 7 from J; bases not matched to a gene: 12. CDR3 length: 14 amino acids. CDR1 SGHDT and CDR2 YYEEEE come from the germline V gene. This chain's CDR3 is CASSRQGVGNTIYF. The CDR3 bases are TGTGCCAGTAGCCGACAGGGCGTCGGGAACACCATATATTTT.

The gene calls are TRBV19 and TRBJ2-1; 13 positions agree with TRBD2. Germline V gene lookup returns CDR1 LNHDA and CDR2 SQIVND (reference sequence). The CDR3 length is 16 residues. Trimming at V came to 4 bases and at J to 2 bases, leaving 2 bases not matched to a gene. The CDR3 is CASSTGLAGTYNEQFF. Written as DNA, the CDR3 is TGTGCCAGTAGTACGGGACTAGCGGGAACCTACAATGAGCAGTTCTTC.

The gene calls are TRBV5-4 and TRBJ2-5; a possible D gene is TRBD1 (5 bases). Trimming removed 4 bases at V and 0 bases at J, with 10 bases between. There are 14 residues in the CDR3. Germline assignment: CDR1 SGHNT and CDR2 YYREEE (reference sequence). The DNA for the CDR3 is TGTGCCAGCAGCCCAGGACAAAACCAAGAGACCCAGTACTTC. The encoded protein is CASSPGQNQETQYF.

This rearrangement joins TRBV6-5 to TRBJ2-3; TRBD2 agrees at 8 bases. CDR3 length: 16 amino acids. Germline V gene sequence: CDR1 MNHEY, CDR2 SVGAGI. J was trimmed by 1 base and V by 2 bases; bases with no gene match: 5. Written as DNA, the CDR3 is TGTGCCAGCAGTTACGGAGCGGGAGATGGCACAGATACGCAGTATTTT. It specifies CASSYGAGDGTDTQYF.

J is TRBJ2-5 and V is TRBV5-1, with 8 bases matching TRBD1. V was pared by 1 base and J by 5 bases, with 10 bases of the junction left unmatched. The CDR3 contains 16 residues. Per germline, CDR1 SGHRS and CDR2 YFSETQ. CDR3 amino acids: CASSLTDRGGGETQYF. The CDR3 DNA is TGCGCCAGCAGCTTGACAGACAGGGGAGGCGGGGAGACCCAGTACTTC.

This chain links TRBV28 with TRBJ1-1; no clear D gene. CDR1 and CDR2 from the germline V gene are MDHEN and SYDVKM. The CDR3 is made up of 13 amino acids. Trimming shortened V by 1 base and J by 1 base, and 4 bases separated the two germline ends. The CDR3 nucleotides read TGTGCCAGCAGTTTATCGGGGAACACTGAAGCTTTCTTT. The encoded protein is CASSLSGNTEAFF.

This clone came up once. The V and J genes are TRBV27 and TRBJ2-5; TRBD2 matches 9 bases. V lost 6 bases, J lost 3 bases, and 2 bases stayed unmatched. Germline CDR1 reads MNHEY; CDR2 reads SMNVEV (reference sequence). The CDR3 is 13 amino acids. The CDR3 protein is CASRRLAEETQYF. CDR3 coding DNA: TGTGCCAGCAGAAGACTAGCGGAAGAGACCCAGTACTTC.